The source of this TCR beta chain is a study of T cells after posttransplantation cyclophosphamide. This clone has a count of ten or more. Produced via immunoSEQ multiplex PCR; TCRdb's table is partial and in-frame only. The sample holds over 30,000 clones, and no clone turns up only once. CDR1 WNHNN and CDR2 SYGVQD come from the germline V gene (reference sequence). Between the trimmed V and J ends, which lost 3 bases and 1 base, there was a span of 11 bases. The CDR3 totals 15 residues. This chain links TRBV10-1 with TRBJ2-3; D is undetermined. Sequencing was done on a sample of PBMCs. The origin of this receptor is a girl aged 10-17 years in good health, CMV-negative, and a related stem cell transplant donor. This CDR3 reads CASSDDPSRTDTQYF. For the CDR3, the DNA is TGCGCCAGCAGTGACGATCCGAGTCGCACAGATACGCAGTATTTT.